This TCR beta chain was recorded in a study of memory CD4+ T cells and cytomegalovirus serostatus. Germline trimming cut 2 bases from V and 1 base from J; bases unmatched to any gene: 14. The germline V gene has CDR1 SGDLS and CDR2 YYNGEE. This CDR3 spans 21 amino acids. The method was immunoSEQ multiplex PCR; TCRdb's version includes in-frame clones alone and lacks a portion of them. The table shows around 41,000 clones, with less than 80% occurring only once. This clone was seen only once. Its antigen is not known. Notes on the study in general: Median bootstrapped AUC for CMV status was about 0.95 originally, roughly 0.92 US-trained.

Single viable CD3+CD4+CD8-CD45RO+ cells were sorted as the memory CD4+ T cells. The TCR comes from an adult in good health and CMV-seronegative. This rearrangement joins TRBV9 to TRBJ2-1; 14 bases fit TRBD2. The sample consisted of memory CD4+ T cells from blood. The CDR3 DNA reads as TGTGCCAGCAGCGTCGGAGAGGGGACTAGCGGGAGAGTTCGGTCCTACAATGAGCAGTTCTTC. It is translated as CASSVGEGTSGRVRSYNEQFF.